This entry describes one TCR beta chain. The antigen it recognizes is unknown. There are no base qualities to consult, and no much larger clone falls within one base. The label giving this sample's treatment or condition can be read as: in vitro stimulation with specific CMV peptide epitopes to enrich CMV-specific T cells. The sample is drawn from a study of T cell repertoires in cytomegalovirus infection (dated by TCRdb to between 2018 and 2021). Context from the whole study: Peptide stimulations targeted recently identified HLA-C-restricted CMV epitopes, whose presentation resists viral immunomodulation, together with well-studied HLA-B-restricted epitopes. Because public TCR beta signatures pointed to carriage of CMV infection together with the matching HLA type, the HLA type of each donor mattered for the analysis.

CDR1 and CDR2 were assigned from the germline V gene as SQVTM and ANQGSEA. The V end gives up 8 bases and the J end 3 bases, leaving 6 bases in the junction not matched to a gene. Taken from cysteine to phenylalanine, the CDR3 has 13 residues. The entry retains the CDR3 DNA only, 39 bases that are in frame from base 1. TCRdb lists the instrument as Illumina HiSeq 1500. TCRdb applied fastp at Q25 and MiXCR to the public reads, then kept only in-frame beta chains. Every distinct CDR3 protein forms one entry, paired with its most common genes and DNA. The table for this sample lists hundreds of thousands of distinct CDR3 sequences; 25% to 35% of them were counted only once. 15% to 20% of the sample belongs to the ten largest clones. Study-wide conclusions, independent of this receptor: The ex vivo response was dominated by HLA-C-restricted CMV-specific TCR beta clonotypes, and the single most frequent clonotype in two of eight donors was supplied by these HLA-C-restricted clonotypes. Carriers of CMV infection plus the relevant HLA type were discriminated by the cumulative frequency of public TCR beta family members in the study cohort and in an independent approximately 360-donor cohort.

The chain joins TRBV29-1 to TRBJ2-1, with TRBD2 matching 8 junction bases. The material was cultured PBMCs, obtained from culture after CMV antigen stimulation. The receptor was derived from a human donor in good health (CMV status not recorded). Some clones in this sample may be carry-over from other donors' samples. DNA sequence: TGCAGCCATCCGGGACTAGACTACAATGAGCAGTTCTTC. Its protein product is CSHPGLDYNEQFF.